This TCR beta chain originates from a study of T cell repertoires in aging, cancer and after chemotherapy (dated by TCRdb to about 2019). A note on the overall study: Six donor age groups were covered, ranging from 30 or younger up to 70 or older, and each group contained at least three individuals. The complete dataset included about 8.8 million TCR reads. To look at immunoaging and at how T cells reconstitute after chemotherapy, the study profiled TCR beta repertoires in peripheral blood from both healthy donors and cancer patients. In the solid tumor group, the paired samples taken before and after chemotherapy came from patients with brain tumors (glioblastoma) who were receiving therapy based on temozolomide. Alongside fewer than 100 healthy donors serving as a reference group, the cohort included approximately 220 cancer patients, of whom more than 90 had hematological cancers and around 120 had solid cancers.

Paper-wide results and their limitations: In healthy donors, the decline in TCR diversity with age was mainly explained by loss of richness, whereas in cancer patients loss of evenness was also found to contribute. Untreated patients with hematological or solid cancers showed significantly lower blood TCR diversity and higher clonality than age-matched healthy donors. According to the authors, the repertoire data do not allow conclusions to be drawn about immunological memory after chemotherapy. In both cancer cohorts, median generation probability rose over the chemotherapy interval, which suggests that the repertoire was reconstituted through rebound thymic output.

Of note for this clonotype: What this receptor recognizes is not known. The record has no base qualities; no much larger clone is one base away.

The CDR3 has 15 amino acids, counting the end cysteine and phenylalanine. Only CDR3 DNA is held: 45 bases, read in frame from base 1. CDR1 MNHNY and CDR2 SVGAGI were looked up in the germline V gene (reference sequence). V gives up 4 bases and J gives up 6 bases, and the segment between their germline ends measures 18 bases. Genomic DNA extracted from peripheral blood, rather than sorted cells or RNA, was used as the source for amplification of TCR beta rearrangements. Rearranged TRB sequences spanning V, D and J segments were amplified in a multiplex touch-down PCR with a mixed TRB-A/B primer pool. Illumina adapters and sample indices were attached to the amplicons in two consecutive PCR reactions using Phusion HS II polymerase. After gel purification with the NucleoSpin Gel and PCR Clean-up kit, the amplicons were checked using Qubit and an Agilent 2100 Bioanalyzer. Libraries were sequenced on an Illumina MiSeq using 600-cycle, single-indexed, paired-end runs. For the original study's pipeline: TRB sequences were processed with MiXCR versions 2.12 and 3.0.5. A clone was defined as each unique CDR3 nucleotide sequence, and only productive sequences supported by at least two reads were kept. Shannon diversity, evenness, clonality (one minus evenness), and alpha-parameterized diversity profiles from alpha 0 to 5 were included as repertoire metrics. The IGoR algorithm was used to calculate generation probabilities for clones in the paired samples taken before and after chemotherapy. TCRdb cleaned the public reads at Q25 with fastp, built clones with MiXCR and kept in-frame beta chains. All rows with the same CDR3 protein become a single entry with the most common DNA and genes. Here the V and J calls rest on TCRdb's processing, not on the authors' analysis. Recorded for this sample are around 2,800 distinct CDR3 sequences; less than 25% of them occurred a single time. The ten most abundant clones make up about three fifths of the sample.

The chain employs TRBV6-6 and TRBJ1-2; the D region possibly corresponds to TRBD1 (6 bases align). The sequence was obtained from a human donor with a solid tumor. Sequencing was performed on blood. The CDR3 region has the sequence CASSSHEGVLHGYTF. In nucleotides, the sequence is TGTGCCAGCAGTTCCCACGAGGGGGTTCTCCATGGCTACACCTTC.